The sequence of this T cell receptor beta chain was determined in a study of chemoradiotherapy in HPV16-positive cancers (dated by TCRdb to the early 2020s). As for the study more broadly: Using functional T-cell assays on cells from a couple of HPV16-positive patients, the researchers defined candidate HPV-specific T-cell clones and common TCR motifs. The study asked whether T-cell immunity against the HPV oncoproteins E6 and E7 changes during chemoradiotherapy and whether it affects survival. The candidate HPV-specific TCRs and motifs were subsequently tracked in TCR repertoires obtained from roughly 90 patients with HPV-related cancers.

Library creation used the immunoSEQ multiplex PCR assay. The clones in this table, taken by TCRdb from immuneACCESS, are in-frame only. Not every clone is retained; where verified, under half of the shortfall comes from an unresolved V gene, and the cause of the rest is unknown. A total of about 35,000 clones appear in this sample, roughly 90% of them only once. Roughly 3.6% of the sample is held by the ten biggest clonotypes. As regards this clone: Its antigen remains undetermined. No quality values exist for individual bases; no much larger clone is one base distant.

Its CDR3 holds 15 amino acids, cysteine through phenylalanine. CDR3 DNA only is kept here, 45 bases in frame from base 1. V was cut back by 0 bases and J by 5 bases, leaving a gap of 14 bases between them. Based on the germline V gene, the CDR1 and CDR2 sequences are SGHRS and YFSETQ. Because repertoires were sampled repeatedly during chemoradiotherapy, clonal expansion in the tumor microenvironment could be followed. The full study reports these points: The functional definition of HPV-specific T cells was derived from only a couple of HPV16-positive patients, and the survival association was reported for HPV16-positive patients. Expansion of candidate HPV-specific clones and E7-related TCR motifs was observed in the tumor microenvironment during treatment, whereas no such expansion was observed for non-HPV-specific T cells. In HPV16-positive patients, expansion of HPV-responsive T cells during chemoradiotherapy was found to be associated with improved recurrence-free survival.

The sequence links TRBV5-1 to TRBJ1-2; confidence is insufficient to name the D gene. This clonotype was sampled from a human donor with HPV-associated anogenital cancer. Sequenced material: blood, taken from a patient who underwent chemoradiotherapy. The CDR3 amino acid sequence is: CASSLADGLQYGYTF. The nucleotide sequence reads TGCGCCAGCAGCTTGGCCGATGGGCTACAATATGGCTACACCTTC.